The TCR beta chain under discussion was sequenced for a study of PD-1 blockade in mismatch repair-deficient tumors. The wider study: Patients had over 10 mismatch repair-deficient cancer types, all previously treated and progressing.

Profiled with immunoSEQ multiplex PCR; TCRdb holds only in-frame clones, not every one. The sample carries around 25,000 clones, around 84% recorded once. This sequence originates from an adult with mismatch repair-deficient cancer. This specimen was PBMCs, taken before pembrolizumab treatment.

The CDR3 is CASSQDPGLAGSKQYF. The CDR3 DNA follows: TGCGCCAGCAGCCAAGATCCCGGACTAGCGGGATCTAAGCAGTACTTC. The genes are TRBV4-1 and TRBJ2-7; 12 positions match TRBD2. V was clipped by 0 bases and J by 8 bases; unmatched bases: 8. Germline-derived CDR1 and CDR2 are MGHRA and YSYEKL. CDR3 size: 16 residues.